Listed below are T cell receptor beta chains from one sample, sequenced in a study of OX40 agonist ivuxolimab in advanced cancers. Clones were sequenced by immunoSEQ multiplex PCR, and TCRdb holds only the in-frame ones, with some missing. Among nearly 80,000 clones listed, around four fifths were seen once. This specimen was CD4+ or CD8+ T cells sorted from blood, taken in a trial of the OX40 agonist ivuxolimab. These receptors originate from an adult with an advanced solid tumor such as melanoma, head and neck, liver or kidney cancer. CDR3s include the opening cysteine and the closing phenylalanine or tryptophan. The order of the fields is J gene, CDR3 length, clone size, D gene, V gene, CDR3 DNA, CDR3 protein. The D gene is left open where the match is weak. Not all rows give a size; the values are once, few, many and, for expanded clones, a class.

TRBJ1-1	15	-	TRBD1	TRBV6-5	TGTGCCATCAGTGTAGGGGGCGGAATGAACACTGAAGCTTTCTTT	CAISVGGGMNTEAFF
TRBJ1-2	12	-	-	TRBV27	TGTGCCAGCAGTTCAGGGACCCTGGGCTACACCTTC	CASSSGTLGYTF
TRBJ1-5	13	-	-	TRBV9	TGTGCCAGCAGCTTTAGCGGGACGCAGCCCCAGCATTTT	CASSFSGTQPQHF
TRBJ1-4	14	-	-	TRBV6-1	TGTGCCAGCAGTGCCCAACGGGTCGGCGAAAAACTGTTTTTT	CASSAQRVGEKLFF
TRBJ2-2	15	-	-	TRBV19	TGTGCCAGTAGTATACCGGGAAGGGTGACCGGGGAGCTGTTTTTT	CASSIPGRVTGELFF
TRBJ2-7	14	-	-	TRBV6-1	TGTGCCAGCAGGGGCGGGACACCCTCGAACGAGCAGTACTTC	CASRGGTPSNEQYF
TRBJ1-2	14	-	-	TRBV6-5	TGTGCCAGCAGTTGGAACCGCTTAGGGTATGGCTACACCTTC	CASSWNRLGYGYTF
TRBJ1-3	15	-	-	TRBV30	TGTGCCTGGAGCCCGAGTGTAGGAAAAGGAAACACCATATATTTT	CAWSPSVGKGNTIYF
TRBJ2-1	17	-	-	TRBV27	-	CASSSSDREASHSEQFF
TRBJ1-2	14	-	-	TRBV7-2	TGTGCCAGCAGCTTAGTGGTCTCTTACTATGGCTACACCTTC	CASSLVVSYYGYTF
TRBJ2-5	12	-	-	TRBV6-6	TGTGCCAGCAGTTACGCCGGCGAGACCCAGTACTTC	CASSYAGETQYF
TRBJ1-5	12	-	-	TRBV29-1	TGCAGCGTTGTAGACAGCAATCAGCCCCAGCATTTT	CSVVDSNQPQHF
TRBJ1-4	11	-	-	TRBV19	TGTGCCAGTAGTATCCAAGAGAAACTGTTTTTT	CASSIQEKLFF
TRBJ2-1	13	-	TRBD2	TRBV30	TGTGCCTGGAGTTGGGGGAGGGGCAATGAGCAGTTCTTC	CAWSWGRGNEQFF
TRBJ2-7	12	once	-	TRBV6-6	TGTGCCAGCGGGACCTCTCGGTACGAGCAGTACTTC	CASGTSRYEQYF
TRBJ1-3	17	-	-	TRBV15	TGTGCCACCAGCAGAGATCTTGTCTTACACTCTGGAAACACCATATATTTT	CATSRDLVLHSGNTIYF
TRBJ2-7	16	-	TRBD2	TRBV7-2	TGTGCCAGCAGCCGAAACGCGGGGGGGCGATCCTACGAGCAGTACTTC	CASSRNAGGRSYEQYF
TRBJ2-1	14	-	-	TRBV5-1	TGCGCCAGCAGCTCCAACGGGGCGGCCCATGAGCAGTTCTTC	CASSSNGAAHEQFF
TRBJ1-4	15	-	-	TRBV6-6	TGTGCCAGCATCGAGAGACCGTTATTGAATGAAAAACTGTTTTTT	CASIERPLLNEKLFF
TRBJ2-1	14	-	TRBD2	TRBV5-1	TGCGCCAGCGAGGATAGCGGGGGGGTTAATGAGCAGTTCTTC	CASEDSGGVNEQFF
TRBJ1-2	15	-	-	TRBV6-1	TGTGCCAGCAGTGACTGGGGGGATTTTAACTATGGCTACACCTTC	CASSDWGDFNYGYTF
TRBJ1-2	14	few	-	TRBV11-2	TGTGCCAGCAGCTCAAACGGACAAGCGAGAGGCTACACCTTC	CASSSNGQARGYTF
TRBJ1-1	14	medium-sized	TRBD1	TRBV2	TGTGCCAGCAGTCAACAGGGGTCTTACACTGAAGCTTTCTTT	CASSQQGSYTEAFF
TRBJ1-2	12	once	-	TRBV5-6	TGTGCCAGCAGCGACGGTTACTATGGCTACACCTTC	CASSDGYYGYTF
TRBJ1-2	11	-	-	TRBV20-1	TGCAGTGCTTCGGGTTTTAGTGGCTACACCTTC	CSASGFSGYTF
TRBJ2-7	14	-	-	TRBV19	TGTGCCAGTAGTATAGGCCTAACTACTAACGAGCAGTACTTC	CASSIGLTTNEQYF
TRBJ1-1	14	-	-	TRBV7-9	TGTGCCAGCAGCTTATCTAGTATGATCCCCGAAGCTTTCTTT	CASSLSSMIPEAFF
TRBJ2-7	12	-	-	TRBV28	TGTGCCAGCAGTTTAGGGACCTACGAGCAGTACTTC	CASSLGTYEQYF
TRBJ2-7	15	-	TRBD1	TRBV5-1	TGCGCCAGCAGCCCGGGTGTGGACAGGGTCAACGAGCAGTACTTC	CASSPGVDRVNEQYF
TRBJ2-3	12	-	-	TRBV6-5	TGTGCCAGCAGTTATGTAGGCTATCCGCAGTATTTT	CASSYVGYPQYF
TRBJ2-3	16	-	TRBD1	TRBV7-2	TGTGCCAGCAGCTCTCCCGGGACAGGGGGCACAGATACGCAGTATTTT	CASSSPGTGGTDTQYF
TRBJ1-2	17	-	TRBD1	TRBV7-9	TGTGCCAGCAGCGCCTCGTCCAGGACAGGGAGGGGAAATGGCTACACCTTC	CASSASSRTGRGNGYTF